This TCR beta chain was retrieved from a study of cytomegalovirus exposure and HLA in healthy donors (dated by TCRdb to about 2017). With regard to the full study: An earlier analysis of roughly 630 of the donors reported about 250 Gb of sequence data and 120 million or so unique TCR beta sequences from some 180 million T cells. Approximately 310 gigabases of sequencing data and around 87 million unique TCR sequences were included in an early release covering about 700 HLA-typed donors. The genetic ancestry cluster associated with self-reported Caucasian donors included about four fifths of the 398 genotyped donors. The aim of the study was to test whether cataloging public T cell receptors could identify signatures of past pathogen exposure. The T cell repertoires of 550 to 850 subjects were profiled by immunosequencing and related to cytomegalovirus serostatus. Besides the first cohort of hundreds of subjects, a separate validation cohort made up of 120 or so different subjects was used. To predict cytomegalovirus infection status, the study combined high-throughput TCR immunosequencing, statistical association of individual TCRs with disease status, and machine learning. In a later analysis, previously published TCR beta repertoires from 550 to 750 donors were re-analyzed and high-resolution HLA genotyping was added so that TCR occurrence patterns could be studied. Rather than using new phenotypic data, the later analysis identified candidate immune exposures from TCR beta sequences and from how often those sequences occurred across donors. An earlier analysis of roughly 600 of the donors used high-throughput TCR beta sequencing to judge whether each TCR beta V gene segment behaved as functional or pseudogenic. Donor age, sex, ethnicity and CMV serostatus were compiled together with the repertoire data. A later genetic analysis used genome-wide SNP genotypes for about three fifths of the 666 donors, treating that subset as a discovery cohort. Every discovery cohort repertoire had been produced on one sequencing platform. Class I and class II HLA loci were covered by the typing at four-digit resolution. The number of donors typed differed by locus, with roughly 620-630 for A, B, C, DRB1 and DQB1, approximately 500 for DQA1, about 610 for DPA1, and roughly 450 for DPB1. Roughly five DR-DQ haplotypes were handled as single units for association and clustering, since linkage in the cohort was strong. On average, roughly 250,000 unique TCR beta nucleotide sequences were sequenced per donor among 300 to 500 genotyped donors of the cohort, with roughly 18% of those sequences being non-productive. What the study reported, not specific to this receptor: Because counts were too low, roughly 16 rarely observed V segments, including chromosome 9 orphons, were excluded from the earlier analysis of several hundred of the donors. A later analysis found that HLA-associated TCR beta chains were more clonally expanded and had lower generation probabilities than equally common non-associated chains. A few of the identified cytomegalovirus-associated TCR beta chains were confirmed in vitro to be specific for cytomegalovirus antigens. Specific HLA alleles were associated with around 18,000 TCR beta sequences at a false discovery rate of 0.05 in a later analysis. In an earlier analysis of around 600 of the donors, most TCR beta V segments appeared in productive rearrangements about 90% or about 30% of the time, broadly matching IMGT annotations. Presence/absence analyses assumed roughly uniform sequencing depth across donors, an assumption that may not hold. According to the authors, the approach could potentially be generalized to other disease states and immunological phenotypes. Compared with the 666-donor mean, donors in an Asian-associated ancestry cluster had fewer N-insertions in productive TCRs, according to a later genetic analysis. In a later analysis, the rate of TCR association differed among HLA loci, with DRB1 alleles having the most associated TCRs and HLA-C alleles having the fewest. A later genetic analysis associated a missense DCLRE1C variant with V-gene and J-gene trimming of TCR beta chains, and an independent cohort replicated the association. Linkage disequilibrium might explain the correlated functional status among segregating V segments, but an unknown experimental factor could not be excluded. Most CMV-associated TCR beta chains appeared to be HLA-restricted in a later analysis, and the HLA associations seemed to be driven largely by CMV exposure. According to a later analysis, parvovirus B19, influenza, CMV and Epstein-Barr virus appeared linked to several top co-occurrence clusters. The classifier was reported to diagnose cytomegalovirus status with high specificity and sensitivity in both the original and validation cohorts. Because HLA typing was unavailable for some donors at each locus, only the typed subset was used in association tests. When HLA alleles, especially DR and DQ, strongly co-occurred, TCR associations were difficult to assign to individual alleles. This cohort had only TCR beta chains sequenced, and the lack of alpha or paired-chain data limited which features could be detected. The sequencing pipeline was judged likely to have produced a cluster of highly shared sequence variants as a technical artifact. A further reported finding was that TCR beta sequences accurately predicted the HLA-A and HLA-B alleles for most subjects in the first cohort. In the study, around 150 TCR beta chains were listed as associated with cytomegalovirus. Most TCR sequences were observed very rarely across donors, whereas some public TCRs were present in many individuals. Some IMGT-functional V segments, including TRBV6-2 and TRBV6-3, could not be distinguished by the 87-base-pair reads and were therefore excluded. CMV serostatus was the only immune exposure information available for the cohort.

Details on this clone: The antigen it binds to is not known. One base away there is no much larger clone; base qualities are not given.

For CDR1 and CDR2, the germline V gene lists SGDLS and YYNGEE. V is reduced by 4 bases and J by 0 bases, leaving a spacing of 11 bases between them. Counted from cysteine to phenylalanine, this CDR3 has 15 amino acids. Only the CDR3 part of the read is kept: 45 bases, read in frame from the first base. The cohort consisted of approximately 670 healthy bone marrow donors. All cohort members were sampled while nominally healthy, although unrecorded immune exposures were likely present. The donor was CMV seronegative and belonged to the group of around 400 seronegative cohort members. A peripheral blood sample was collected from each donor, and TCR beta sequencing was performed on peripheral blood mononuclear cells. The Qiagen DNeasy Blood Extraction Kit was used to extract genomic DNA from the blood cell samples. Library preparation employed the immunoSEQ multiplex PCR assay. The multiplex PCR relied on a mix of 60 forward primers for TCR Vbeta segments and 13 reverse primers for TCR Jbeta segments. Amplification of the CDR3 region of rearranged TCR beta genes was performed with a multiplex PCR assay on genomic DNA. The Illumina HiSeq System was used to sequence the amplified TCR beta libraries as 87-base-pair reads. The original methods were these. In a later analysis, roughly 80 million unique TCR beta chains were counted across the roughly 670 repertoires, and about 9.9 million of these chains were shared by at least two donors. To remove PCR and sequencing errors, raw reads were error-corrected and collapsed into unique sequences using a nearest-neighbor algorithm that merged closely related sequences. CDR3 sequences were aligned to IMGT reference sequences to assign V, D and J gene segments. For a sequence to be retained, at least a six-nucleotide match to both a V gene segment and a J gene segment was required. A rearrangement was called productive if the CDR3 had no stop codons and remained in frame with V and J, and every other rearrangement was called non-productive. Following IMGT convention, CDR3 was defined as the stretch from the second conserved V-encoded cysteine up to the conserved J-encoded phenylalanine. Sequences without an unambiguous match to a single V gene segment were excluded from the earlier analysis of about 640 of the donors. In an earlier analysis of 450 to 750 of the donors, a V segment was called functional when productive rearrangements were above 56.7%, and segregating when the standard deviation between donors exceeded 5%. A statistical classification framework was built for diagnosing cytomegalovirus status from the catalog of TCR beta chain sequences. V and J gene assignment, in a later analysis, came from comparing TCR nucleotide sequences with IMGT/GENE-DB human TR gene sequences. A later analysis assigned CDR3 sequences and most-parsimonious VDJ recombination scenarios with the TCRdist pipeline. In a later analysis, every TCR beta chain was defined by the combination of its CDR3 amino acid sequence and its V-gene family, and reads without a unique V-gene family were dropped. As a way to deal with suspected cross-contamination and a sequencing artifact, a later analysis dropped 450 to 600 nucleotide sequences that were highly shared and had low generation probability. In a later analysis, a clonal expansion index was calculated for each public chain from normalized within-repertoire ranks of inferred template counts. In a later analysis, generation probabilities were computed with a VDJ recombination model fitted to out-of-frame rearrangements, and the resulting probabilities were checked against IGoR. Hypergeometric tests were used in a later analysis to score TCR-TCR, TCR-HLA and TCR-CMV co-occurrence, with a repertoire-size bias correction applied to the TCR pairs. A later analysis estimated false discovery rates by permuting HLA or CMV assignments 20 times. In a later analysis, co-occurring TCRs were grouped with DBSCAN, and TCRdist sequence similarity was added when clustering was performed within HLA-allele-positive subsets. For co-occurrence clustering, repertoires with fewer than 30,000 or more than 120,000 public chains were excluded, along with four or five repertoires with anomalous nucleotide sharing. TCRdb stores this immuneACCESS table with in-frame sequences only. Part of the clones is absent; in the studies checked, under half of the shortfall reflects unresolved V genes, and no reason is known for the rest. V, J and clone size are those of that table, while D and trimming were read from the DNA. In all, the sample holds about 94,000 clones, and 77% of those were seen once. The ten largest clones take up 3.5% to 4.5% of the sample.

The rearranged segments are TRBV9 and TRBJ1-3; a tentative D call is TRBD1 (6 bases match). This TCR was sampled from a man aged 25-45 years in good health and CMV-seronegative. Material: PBMCs. Read as DNA, the sequence is TGTGCCAGCAGCCGACAGGACAACTCTGGAAACACCATATATTTT. Protein translation: CASSRQDNSGNTIYF.